This T cell receptor beta chain was sequenced during a study of blood T cell repertoires in COVID-19. Germline V gene data show CDR1 as SGHTA and CDR2 as FQGTGA. The CDR3 has 16 residues. Trimming shortened V by 1 base and J by 4 bases, and 13 bases separated the two germline ends. Enrolment of Seattle patients took place during active infection, and they were followed longitudinally. TCRdb's table, derived via immunoSEQ multiplex PCR, lists solely in-frame clones and lacks some. The sample yields 100,000 to 150,000 clones, roughly nine tenths seen once. This chain links TRBV7-3 with TRBJ2-2; D gene ambiguous. The TCR was taken from a woman aged 70 to 79 with COVID-19, enrolled during active disease. The sequencing input was peripheral blood. CDR3 DNA sequence: TGTGCCAGCAGCTTAATGGCTGTCCCGGGCACCGGGGAGCTGTTTTTT. Protein sequence: CASSLMAVPGTGELFF. Using reference TRBV7-3 and TRBJ2-2 for the parts outside the CDR3, the full variable domain is GAGVSQTPSNKVTEKGKYVELRCDPISGHTALYWYRQSLGQGPEFLIYFQGTGAADDSGLPNDRFFAVRPEGSVSTLKIQRTERGDSAVYLCASSLMAVPGTGELFFGEGSRLTVL.